This T cell receptor (beta chain) was sequenced in a study of shared clonotypes between healthy human individuals. About the research overall: Per donor, three plates held CD4 naive cells, three held CD4 memory, two held CD8 naive and one held CD8 memory.

Germline-derived CDR1 and CDR2 are SGHVS and FQNEAQ. The CDR3 runs to 18 residues. With 0 bases removed from V and 2 bases from J, the gap between germline ends came to 20 bases. To note about this clone: Its antigen remains unknown.

Measured with immunoSEQ multiplex PCR; TCRdb has only the in-frame clones, and not every one. The repertoire holds roughly 2.2 million clones, 93% seen once, with about 0.37% in the top ten. Findings and caveats of the study: Sampling covered blood only; tissue repertoires likely differ. Clonotype sharing among donors, it was expected, would be affected by sequencing depth.

Sequenced material: naive CD4+ T cells from PBMCs. The sample's subset: CD45RA+ positively selected. The V gene is TRBV7-8, the J gene TRBJ2-7; D is perhaps TRBD1 (5 bases). The TCR sequence derives from a man between 18 and 29 years old in good health. Some clones in this sample may be carry-over from other donors' samples. In DNA, the CDR3 is TGTGCCAGCAGCTTAGCCAGGACAAACAACGCCCGAGCCTACGAGCAGTACTTC. Protein sequence: CASSLARTNNARAYEQYF.